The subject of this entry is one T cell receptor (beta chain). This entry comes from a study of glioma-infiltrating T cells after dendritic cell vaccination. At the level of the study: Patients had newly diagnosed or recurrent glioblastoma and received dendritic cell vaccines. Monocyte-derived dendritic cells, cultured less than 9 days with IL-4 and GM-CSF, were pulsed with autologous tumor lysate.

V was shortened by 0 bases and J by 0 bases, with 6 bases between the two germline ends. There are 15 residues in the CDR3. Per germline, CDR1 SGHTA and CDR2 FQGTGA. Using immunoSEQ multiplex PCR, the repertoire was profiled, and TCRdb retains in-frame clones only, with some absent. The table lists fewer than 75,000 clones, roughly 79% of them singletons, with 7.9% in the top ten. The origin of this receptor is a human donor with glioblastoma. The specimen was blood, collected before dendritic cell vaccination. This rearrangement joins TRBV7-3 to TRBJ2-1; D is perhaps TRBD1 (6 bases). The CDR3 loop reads CASSLTDSSYNEQFF. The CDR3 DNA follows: TGTGCCAGCAGCTTAACGGACAGCTCCTACAATGAGCAGTTCTTC.